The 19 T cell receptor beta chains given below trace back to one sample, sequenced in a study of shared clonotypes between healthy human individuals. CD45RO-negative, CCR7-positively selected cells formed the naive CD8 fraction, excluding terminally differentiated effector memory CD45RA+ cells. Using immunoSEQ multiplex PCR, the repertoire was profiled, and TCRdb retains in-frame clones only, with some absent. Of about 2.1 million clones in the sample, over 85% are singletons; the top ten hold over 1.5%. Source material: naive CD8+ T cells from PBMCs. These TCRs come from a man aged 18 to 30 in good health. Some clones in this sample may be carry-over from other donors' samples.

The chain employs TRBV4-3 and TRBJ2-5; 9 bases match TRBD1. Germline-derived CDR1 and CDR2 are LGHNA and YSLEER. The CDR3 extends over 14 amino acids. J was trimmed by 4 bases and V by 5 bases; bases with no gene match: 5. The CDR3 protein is CASSARDRAETQYF. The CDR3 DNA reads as TGCGCCAGCAGCGCCCGGGACAGGGCAGAGACCCAGTACTTC.

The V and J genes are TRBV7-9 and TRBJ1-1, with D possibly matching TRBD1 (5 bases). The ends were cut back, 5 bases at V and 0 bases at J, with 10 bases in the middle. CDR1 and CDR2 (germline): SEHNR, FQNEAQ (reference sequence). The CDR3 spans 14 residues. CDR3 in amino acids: CASSEQEMNTEAFF. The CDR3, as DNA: TGTGCCAGCAGCGAACAGGAGATGAACACTGAAGCTTTCTTT.

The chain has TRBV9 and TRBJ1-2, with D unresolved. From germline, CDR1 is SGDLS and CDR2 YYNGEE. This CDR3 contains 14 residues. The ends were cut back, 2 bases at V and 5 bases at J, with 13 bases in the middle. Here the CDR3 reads CASSVKSYPYGYTF. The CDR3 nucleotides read TGTGCCAGCAGCGTTAAATCCTACCCATATGGCTACACCTTC.

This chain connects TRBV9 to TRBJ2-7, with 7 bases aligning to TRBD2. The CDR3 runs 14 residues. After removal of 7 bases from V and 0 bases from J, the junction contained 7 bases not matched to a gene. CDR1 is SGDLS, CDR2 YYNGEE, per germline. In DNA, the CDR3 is TGTGCCAGCGGGGCGGGGGTCTCCTCCTACGAGCAGTACTTC. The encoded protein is CASGAGVSSYEQYF.

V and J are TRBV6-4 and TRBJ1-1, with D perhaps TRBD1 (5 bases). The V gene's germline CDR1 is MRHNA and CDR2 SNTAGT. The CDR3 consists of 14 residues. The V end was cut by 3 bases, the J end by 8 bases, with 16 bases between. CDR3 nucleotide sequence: TGTGCCAGCAGTGAGGTTTTGTGGGGCAACGAAGCTTTCTTT. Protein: CASSEVLWGNEAFF.

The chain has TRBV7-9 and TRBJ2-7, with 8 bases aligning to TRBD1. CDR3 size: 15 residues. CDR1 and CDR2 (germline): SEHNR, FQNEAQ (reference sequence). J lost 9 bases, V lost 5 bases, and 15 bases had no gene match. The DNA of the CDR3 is TGTGCCAGCAGCCCCGGACAGGGAAGCCTCATGGGGCAGTACTTC. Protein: CASSPGQGSLMGQYF. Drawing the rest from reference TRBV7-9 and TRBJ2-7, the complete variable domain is DTGVSQNPRHKITKRGQNVTFRCDPISEHNRLYWYRQTLGQGPEFLTYFQNEAQLEKSRLLSDRFSAERPKGSFSTLEIQRTEQGDSAMYLCASSPGQGSLMGQYFGPGTRLTVT.

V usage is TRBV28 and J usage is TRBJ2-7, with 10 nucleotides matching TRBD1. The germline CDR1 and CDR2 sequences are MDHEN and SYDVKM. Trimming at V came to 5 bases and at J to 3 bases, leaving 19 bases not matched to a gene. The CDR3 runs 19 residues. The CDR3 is CASSHLGTGASRNLYEQYF. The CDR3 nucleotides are TGTGCCAGCAGTCACCTCGGGACAGGGGCTTCTAGGAACCTCTACGAGCAGTACTTC.

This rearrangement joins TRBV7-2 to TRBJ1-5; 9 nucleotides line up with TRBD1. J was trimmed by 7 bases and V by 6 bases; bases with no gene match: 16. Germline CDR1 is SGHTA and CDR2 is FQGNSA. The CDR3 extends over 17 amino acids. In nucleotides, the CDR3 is TGTGCCAGCAGTTACATCATAGGGTCGGGGACAGGGCAGCCCCAGCATTTT. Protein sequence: CASSYIIGSGTGQPQHF.

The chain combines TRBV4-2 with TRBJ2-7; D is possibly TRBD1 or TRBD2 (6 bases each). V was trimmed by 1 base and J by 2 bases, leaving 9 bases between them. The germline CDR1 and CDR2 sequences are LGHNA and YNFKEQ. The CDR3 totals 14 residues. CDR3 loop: CASSQGRGAYEQYF. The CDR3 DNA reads TGTGCCAGCAGCCAAGGTAGGGGGGCCTACGAGCAGTACTTC.

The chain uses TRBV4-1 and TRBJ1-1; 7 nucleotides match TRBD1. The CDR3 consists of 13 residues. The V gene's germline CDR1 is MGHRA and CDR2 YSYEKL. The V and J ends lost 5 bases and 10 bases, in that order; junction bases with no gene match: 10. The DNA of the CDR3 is TGCGCCAGCAGCGCGGGGGCTTCAGGGGGAGCTTTCTTT. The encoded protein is CASSAGASGGAFF.

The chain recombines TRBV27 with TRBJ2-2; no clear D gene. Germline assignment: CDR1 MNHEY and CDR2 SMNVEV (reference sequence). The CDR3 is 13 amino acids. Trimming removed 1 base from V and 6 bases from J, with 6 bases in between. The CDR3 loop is CASSLFSSGELFF. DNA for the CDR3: TGTGCCAGCAGTTTATTCTCCTCCGGGGAGCTGTTTTTT.

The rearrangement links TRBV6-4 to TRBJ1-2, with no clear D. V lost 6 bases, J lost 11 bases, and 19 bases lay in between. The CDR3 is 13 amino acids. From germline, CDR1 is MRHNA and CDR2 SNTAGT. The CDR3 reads CASSETLRSTYTF. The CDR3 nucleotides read TGTGCCAGCAGCGAAACTTTAAGGAGTACTTACACCTTC.

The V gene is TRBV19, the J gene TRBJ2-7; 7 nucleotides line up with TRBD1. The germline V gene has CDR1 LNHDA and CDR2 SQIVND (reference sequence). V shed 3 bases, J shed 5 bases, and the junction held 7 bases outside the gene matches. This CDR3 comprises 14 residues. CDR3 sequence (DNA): TGTGCCAGTAGTATCTCCGGGACAGAAGACGAGCAGTACTTC. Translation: CASSISGTEDEQYF.

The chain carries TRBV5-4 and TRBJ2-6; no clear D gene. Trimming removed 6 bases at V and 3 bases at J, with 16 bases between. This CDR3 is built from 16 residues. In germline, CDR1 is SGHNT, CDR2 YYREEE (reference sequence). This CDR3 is CASNTILWGGANVLTF. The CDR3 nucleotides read TGTGCCAGCAACACAATACTCTGGGGTGGGGCCAACGTCCTGACTTTC.

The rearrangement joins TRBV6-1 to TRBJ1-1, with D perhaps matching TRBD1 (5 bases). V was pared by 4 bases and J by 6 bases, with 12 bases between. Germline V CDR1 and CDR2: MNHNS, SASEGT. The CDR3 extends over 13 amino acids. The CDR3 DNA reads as TGTGCCAGCAGTGGGGGCCTCAGCGCTGAAGCTTTCTTT. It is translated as CASSGGLSAEAFF.

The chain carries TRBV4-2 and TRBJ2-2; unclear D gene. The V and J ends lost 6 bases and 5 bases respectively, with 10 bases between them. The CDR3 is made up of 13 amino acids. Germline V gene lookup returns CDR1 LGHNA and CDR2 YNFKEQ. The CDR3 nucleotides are TGTGCCAGCAGTTACCCTAGAACCGGGGAGCTGTTTTTT. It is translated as CASSYPRTGELFF.

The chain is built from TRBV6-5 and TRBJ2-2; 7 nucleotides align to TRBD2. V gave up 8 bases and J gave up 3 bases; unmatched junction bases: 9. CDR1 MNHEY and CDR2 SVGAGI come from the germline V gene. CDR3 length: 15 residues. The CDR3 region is CASGAGREHTGELFF. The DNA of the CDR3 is TGTGCCAGCGGCGCTGGGAGGGAGCACACCGGGGAGCTGTTTTTT.

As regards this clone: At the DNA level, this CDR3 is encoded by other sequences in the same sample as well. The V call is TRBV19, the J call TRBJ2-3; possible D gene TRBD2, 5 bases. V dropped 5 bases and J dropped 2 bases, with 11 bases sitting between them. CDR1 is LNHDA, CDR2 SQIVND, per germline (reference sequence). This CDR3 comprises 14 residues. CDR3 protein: CASSSRAATDTQYF. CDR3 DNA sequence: TGTGCCAGTAGTTCGCGGGCAGCCACAGATACGCAGTATTTT.

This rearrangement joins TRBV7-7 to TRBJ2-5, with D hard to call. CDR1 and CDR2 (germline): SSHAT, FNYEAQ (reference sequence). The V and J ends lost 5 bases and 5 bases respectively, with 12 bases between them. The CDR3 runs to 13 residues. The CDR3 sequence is CASSALLGETQYF. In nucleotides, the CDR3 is TGTGCCAGCAGCGCACTATTGGGGGAGACCCAGTACTTC.